The sequence of this T cell receptor beta chain was determined in a study of shared clonotypes between healthy human individuals. About the study: A donor's plate count was three for CD4 naive and three for CD4 memory; CD8 naive had two and CD8 memory one. Study conclusions and caveats: Sorted-subset sequencing, rarefaction showed, was incomplete despite large depth.

The naive CD8 subset, CD45RO-negative cells positively selected for CCR7, excluded terminally differentiated effector memory CD45RA+ cells. Healthy adults negative for HIV, lacking recent acute infections or vaccinations, served as donors. In regard to this clone: The antigen is not known.

Deep-level settings were used for running the assay. Clones were read by immunoSEQ multiplex PCR, and TCRdb kept only the in-frame ones, dropping some. The data show around 1,900,000 clones, just under 95% seen once. The specimen sequenced was naive CD8+ T cells from PBMCs. The receptor comes from a young man in good health. Some clones in this sample may be carry-over from other donors' samples.

The CDR3 loop reads CASSRAGTRGHNEQFF. The CDR3 DNA reads TGTGCCAGTAGCCGCGCCGGGACTAGAGGTCACAATGAGCAGTTCTTC. The chain has TRBV19 and TRBJ2-1; 8 bases map to TRBD2. The CDR3 length is 16 residues. Germline V CDR1 and CDR2: LNHDA, SQIVND (reference sequence). Trimming cost V 6 bases and J 5 bases; bases outside gene matches: 12.